This passage covers 4 T cell receptor beta chains from one sample sequenced in a study of neurological immune-mediated disorders. TCRdb passed the 5' RACE reads through MiXCR, listing each CDR3 protein once. The table lists 78,000 or so distinct CDR3 sequences, approximately 5% of them singletons, with about 2% in the top ten. Sequencing was carried out using PBMCs. The receptors shown here come from a woman in her 30s with multiple sclerosis.

At least ten counts were recorded for this clonotype. The chain uses TRBV2 and TRBJ2-6; TRBD1 agrees at 9 bases. V was pared by 6 bases and J by 1 base, with 10 bases of the junction left unmatched. This CDR3 is built from 18 residues. Germline CDR1 reads SNHLY; CDR2 reads FYNNEI. The CDR3 nucleotides read TGTGCCAGCAGGGAGTACGGGACAGGGTTTTCTGGGGCCAACGTCCTGACTTTC. Residues: CASREYGTGFSGANVLTF.

This clonotype was counted between two and nine times. The chain uses TRBV5-1 and TRBJ2-1, with 8 bases that match TRBD2. The germline CDR1 and CDR2 sequences are SGHRS and YFSETQ. The V and J ends lost 3 bases and 0 bases, in that order; junction bases with no gene match: 14. This CDR3 spans 19 amino acids. The CDR3 protein is CASSSGGGKIDHSYNEQFF. Here the CDR3 DNA reads TGCGCCAGCAGCTCTGGCGGGGGGAAGATCGACCACTCCTACAATGAGCAGTTCTTC.

The rearrangement links TRBV27 to TRBJ1-6; possible D gene TRBD1, 5 bases. Germline values: CDR1 MNHEY, CDR2 SMNVEV (reference sequence). The ends were cut back, 8 bases at V and 9 bases at J, with 14 bases in the middle. The CDR3 runs 13 residues. DNA of the CDR3: TGTGCCAGCGGCGGGGCATGGGGTTCACCCCTCCACTTT. This encodes CASGGAWGSPLHF.

This clonotype was seen ten or more times. The V call is TRBV20-1, the J call TRBJ2-3, with D tentatively TRBD2 (5 bases). V was trimmed by 1 base and J by 5 bases, leaving 10 bases between them. The CDR3 runs 13 residues. Germline V gene data show CDR1 as DFQATT and CDR2 as SNEGSKA (reference sequence). The CDR3 DNA sequence: TGCAGTGCTAGAGTCCTAGCAGGAGATACGCAGTATTTT. Residues: CSARVLAGDTQYF.